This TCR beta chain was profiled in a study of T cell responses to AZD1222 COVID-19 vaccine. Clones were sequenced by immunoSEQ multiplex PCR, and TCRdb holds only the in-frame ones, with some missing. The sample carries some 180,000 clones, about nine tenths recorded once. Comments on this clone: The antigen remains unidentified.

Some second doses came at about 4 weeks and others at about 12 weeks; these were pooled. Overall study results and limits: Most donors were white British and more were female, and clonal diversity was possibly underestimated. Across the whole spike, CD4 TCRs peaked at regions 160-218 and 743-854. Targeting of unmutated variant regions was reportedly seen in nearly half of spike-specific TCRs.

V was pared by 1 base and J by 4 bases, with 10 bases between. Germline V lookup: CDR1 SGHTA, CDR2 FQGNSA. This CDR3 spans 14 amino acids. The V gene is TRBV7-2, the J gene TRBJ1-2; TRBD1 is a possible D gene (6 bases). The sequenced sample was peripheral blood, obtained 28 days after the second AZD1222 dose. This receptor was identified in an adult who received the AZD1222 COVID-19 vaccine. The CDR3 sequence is CASSLGGPGYGYTF. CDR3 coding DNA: TGTGCCAGCAGCTTAGGGGGGCCTGGCTATGGCTACACCTTC.